Given below is one T cell receptor (beta chain) in context. The sample comes from a study of blood T cell repertoires in COVID-19. Background on the study: Nucleic acid was either cDNA or gDNA, and it came from T cells, B-cell-depleted T cells, or PBMCs.

Original analysis: Quantification of nucleated cells was approximated via reference gene primer amplification. Using immunoSEQ multiplex PCR, the repertoire was profiled, and TCRdb retains in-frame clones only, with some absent. V, J and clone size reflect that table, while D and trimming were determined from the DNA. The sample lists 250,000 to 300,000 clones; roughly 88% were seen once. The CDR3 totals 16 residues. Germline V gene sequence: CDR1 LNHDA, CDR2 SQIVND (reference sequence). V lost 1 base and J 0 bases, leaving 12 bases between the germline ends. This receptor was identified in a middle-aged woman with acute COVID-19. The sample was PBMCs or T cells enriched from blood (not recorded which). The rearrangement links TRBV19 to TRBJ1-2; D not resolved. For the CDR3, the DNA is TGTGCCAGTAGTATAGGTGGAGGAAATCCTAACTATGGCTACACCTTC. Protein: CASSIGGGNPNYGYTF.